The present entry profiles one TCR beta chain with its context. Time point here: pre-sensitization, week 0. The treatment was: therapeutic diphenylcyclopropenone sensitization with weekly scalp DPC. Using its own MiXCR run on the RACE reads, TCRdb lists one record per CDR3 protein. The data contain some 330,000 distinct CDR3 sequences, around 5.5% of them seen just once; the ten biggest clones take up roughly 8.2%. This sample was included in a study of human T cells and chemical hapten exposure. Study overall: 2% DPC was applied to 2 cm by 2 cm of upper inner arm skin for sensitization. How much TCR each sample yielded varied, mostly because pooled library volumes differed slightly.

The CDR3 covers 14 residues. Germline CDR1 and CDR2: DFQATT and SNEGSKA (reference sequence). V dropped 0 bases and J dropped 2; count of bases not matched to a gene: 4. The chain couples TRBV20-1 to TRBJ2-7; 7 bases line up with TRBD2. The sample in question was whole blood, obtained in connection with sensitization to the hapten diphenylcyclopropenone (DPC). This sequence was found in a woman aged 18 to 35 with alopecia areata. Some clones in this sample may be carry-over from other donors' samples. In DNA form, the CDR3 reads TGCAGTGCTAGAGATCGAGCGGGGACCTACGAGCAGTACTTC. Its protein is CSARDRAGTYEQYF.